The clone carrying this T cell receptor beta chain was counted between two and nine times. This sample stems from a study of T cell responses to AZD1222 COVID-19 vaccine. CDR3 length: 13 amino acids. V was cut by 4 bases and J by 4 bases, with 10 bases left in between. Germline V lookup: CDR1 SGHAT, CDR2 FQDESV (reference sequence). The table came from immunoSEQ multiplex PCR; TCRdb's copy has only in-frame clones and leaves some out. Altogether around 200,000 clones are present, approximately 94% being singletons, with the ten largest covering approximately 1.5%. The sample consisted of peripheral blood, taken 28 days after the second AZD1222 dose. This receptor was identified in an adult who received the AZD1222 COVID-19 vaccine. V and J are TRBV11-1 and TRBJ2-5; D perhaps matches TRBD2 (5 bases). The CDR3, as DNA: TGTGCCAGCAGCTATGGACTGTCAGAGACCCAGTACTTC. Residues: CASSYGLSETQYF.